This T cell receptor beta chain was profiled in a study of regulatory T cells in long-lasting Graves disease. In the study overall: Graves' patients (newly diagnosed) had been on antithyroid drugs under 3 months.

Construction of TCR beta libraries relied on iRepertoire HTBI primers and on Arm-PCR targeting CDR3 regions. TCRdb itself ran the multiplex PCR reads through MiXCR, one entry per CDR3 protein. The sample has roughly 260,000 distinct CDR3 sequences, 18% seen once. This clonotype was observed at least ten times. Its antigen is still unknown. The CDR3 loop spans 14 amino acids. V was pared by 9 bases and J by 2 bases, with 14 bases between. Germline V CDR1 and CDR2: LNHDA, SQIVND (reference sequence). Time point in this sample: newly diagnosed GD, antithyroid drugs for less than 3 months. Scientists built the TCR library using RNA that was extracted from PBMCs. Study-level findings and limits: The work looked only at peripheral blood and did not look at thyroid tissue.

These data were also reused for a study on T cells in Graves' hyperthyroidism and ophthalmopathy. That work contributes: With a duration under 2 months, the hyperthyroidism was newly diagnosed in patients aged 18 to 65. The TCR CDR3 was amplified in a first-round RT-PCR using the HTBI primer set.

The material sequenced was peripheral blood mononuclear cells (PBMCs), taken at new diagnosis, from a patient treated with antithyroid drugs. The TCR sequence derives from a woman aged 30 to 39 with Graves disease. V and J are TRBV19 and TRBJ1-5; unclear D gene. This CDR3 is CASTPKGGNQPQHF. The CDR3 coding sequence is TGTGCCAGCACTCCCAAGGGTGGCAATCAGCCCCAGCATTTT.